This T cell receptor beta chain emerged from a study of T cells in localized non-small cell lung cancer. Findings and caveats of the study: Turning up in adjacent lung were a median about 56 of the top 100 tumor clones. Clonality of T cells reached its maximum in uninvolved adjacent lung, surpassing tumor. Heterogeneity within the tumor remains possible, as just one region underwent sequencing. Longer overall survival was associated with a higher density of T cells in the blood.

V was clipped by 4 bases and J by 3 bases; unmatched bases: 5. The CDR3 totals 13 residues. CDR1 is GTSNPN and CDR2 is SVGIG in the germline V gene (reference sequence). A remark on this clone: Antigen: not known.

Clones were read by immunoSEQ multiplex PCR, and TCRdb kept only the in-frame ones, dropping some. In the table there are about 40,000 clones, about 88% of which are singletons. Sequences were derived from peripheral blood, sampled before any cancer treatment. The clonotype comes from a man aged 18 to 55 with stage I lung adenocarcinoma. The V call is TRBV30, the J call TRBJ1-1, with 7 bases aligning to TRBD1. Here the CDR3 DNA reads TGTGCCTGGATCTCAGGGGGGTACACTGAAGCTTTCTTT. Amino acids: CAWISGGYTEAFF.